Sequencing of this TCR beta chain was carried out in a study of Graves' ophthalmopathy and Graves' hyperthyroidism. Germline loops: CDR1 SGHRS, CDR2 YFSETQ. V shed 2 bases and J 3 bases; nucleotides not matched to a gene: 2. The CDR3 length is 15 residues. This clonotype showed up just a few times. RNA transcripts provided the template for amplifying TCR beta CDR3 regions. HTBI-primed first-round RT-PCR preceded second-round multiplex PCR. TCRdb re-derived calls from the multiplex PCR reads in MiXCR, one entry per CDR3 protein. This table holds approximately 700,000 distinct CDR3 sequences, about two fifths found once.

The chain employs TRBV5-1 and TRBJ1-4, with 9 nucleotides matching TRBD1. Input material: peripheral blood. This sequence originates from an adult man with Graves' ophthalmopathy. DNA of the CDR3: TGCGCCAGCAGCTTACAGGGGGCCCCTAATGAAAAACTGTTTTTT. Amino acids: CASSLQGAPNEKLFF.